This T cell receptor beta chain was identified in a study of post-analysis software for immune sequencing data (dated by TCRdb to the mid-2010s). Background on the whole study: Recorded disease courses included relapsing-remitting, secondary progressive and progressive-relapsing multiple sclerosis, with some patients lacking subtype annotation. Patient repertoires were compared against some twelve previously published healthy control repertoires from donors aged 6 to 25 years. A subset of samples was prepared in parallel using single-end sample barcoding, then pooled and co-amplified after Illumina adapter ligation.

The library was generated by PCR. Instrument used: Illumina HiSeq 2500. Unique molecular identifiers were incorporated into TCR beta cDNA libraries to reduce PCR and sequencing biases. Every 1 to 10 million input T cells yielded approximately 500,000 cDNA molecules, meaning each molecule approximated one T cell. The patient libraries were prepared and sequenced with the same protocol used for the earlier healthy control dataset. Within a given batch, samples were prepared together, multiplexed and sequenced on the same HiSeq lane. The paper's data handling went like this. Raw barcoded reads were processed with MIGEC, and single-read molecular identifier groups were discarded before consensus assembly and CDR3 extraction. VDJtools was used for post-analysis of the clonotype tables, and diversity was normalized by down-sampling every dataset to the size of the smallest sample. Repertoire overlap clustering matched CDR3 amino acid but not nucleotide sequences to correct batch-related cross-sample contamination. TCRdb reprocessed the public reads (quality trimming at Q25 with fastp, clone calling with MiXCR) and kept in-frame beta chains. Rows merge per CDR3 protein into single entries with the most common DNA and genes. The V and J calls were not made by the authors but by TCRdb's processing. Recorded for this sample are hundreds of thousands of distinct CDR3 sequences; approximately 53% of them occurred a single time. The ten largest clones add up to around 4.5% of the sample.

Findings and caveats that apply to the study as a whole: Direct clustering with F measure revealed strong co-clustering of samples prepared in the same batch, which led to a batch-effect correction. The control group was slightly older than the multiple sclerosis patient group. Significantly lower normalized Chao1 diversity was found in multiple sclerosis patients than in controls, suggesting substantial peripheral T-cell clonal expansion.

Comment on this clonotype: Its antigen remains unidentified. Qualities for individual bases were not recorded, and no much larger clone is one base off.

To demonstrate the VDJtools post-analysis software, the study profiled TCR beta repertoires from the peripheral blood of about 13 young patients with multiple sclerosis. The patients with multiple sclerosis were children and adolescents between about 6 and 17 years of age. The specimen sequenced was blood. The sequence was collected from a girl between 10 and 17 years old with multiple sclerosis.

The DNA sequence is given as TGTGCCACCAGCGCCCCGTTCGAGGGGTTAACAGATACGCAGTATTTT. This gives the protein CATSAPFEGLTDTQYF. The V gene is TRBV15 and the J gene is TRBJ2-3, with the D call perhaps TRBD1 or TRBD2, as 5 bases match in each case. The germline V gene encodes CDR1 LNHNV and CDR2 YYDKDF (reference sequence). Between the V and J ends, shortened by 5 bases and 3 bases respectively, the junction contains 18 bases. Including cysteine and phenylalanine, the CDR3 has 16 amino acids. The DNA shown is the 48-base CDR3, in frame from base 1.